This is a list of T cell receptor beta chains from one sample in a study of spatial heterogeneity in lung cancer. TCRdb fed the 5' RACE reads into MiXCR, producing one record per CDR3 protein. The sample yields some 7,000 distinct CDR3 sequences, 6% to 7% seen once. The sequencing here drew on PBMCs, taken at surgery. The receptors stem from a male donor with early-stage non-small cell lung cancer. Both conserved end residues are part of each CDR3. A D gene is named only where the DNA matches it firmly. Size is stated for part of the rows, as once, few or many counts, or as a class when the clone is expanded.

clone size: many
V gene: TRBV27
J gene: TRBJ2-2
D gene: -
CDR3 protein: CASSLLRGNTGELFF
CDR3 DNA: TGTGCCAGCAGTTTATTAAGGGGGAACACCGGGGAGCTGTTTTTT

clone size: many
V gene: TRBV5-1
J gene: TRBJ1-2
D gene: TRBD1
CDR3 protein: CASSLGGTDYGYTF
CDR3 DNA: TGCGCCAGCAGCTTGGGCGGGACAGACTATGGCTACACCTTC

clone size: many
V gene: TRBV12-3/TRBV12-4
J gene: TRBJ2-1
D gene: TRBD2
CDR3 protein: CASSLTLAGGNYNEQFF
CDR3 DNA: TGTGCCAGCAGTTTAACTTTAGCGGGAGGTAACTACAATGAGCAGTTCTTC

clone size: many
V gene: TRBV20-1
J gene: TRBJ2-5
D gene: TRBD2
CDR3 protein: CSAPGTSGMGGETQYF
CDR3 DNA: TGCAGTGCCCCCGGGACTAGCGGGATGGGTGGGGAGACCCAGTACTTC

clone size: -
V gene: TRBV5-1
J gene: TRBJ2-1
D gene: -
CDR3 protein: CASSLDAQGPYNEQFF
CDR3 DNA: TGCGCCAGCAGCTTGGATGCTCAGGGGCCCTACAATGAGCAGTTCTTC

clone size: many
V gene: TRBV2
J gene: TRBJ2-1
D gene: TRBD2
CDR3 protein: CASSSKNLLAGGYNEQFF
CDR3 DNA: TGTGCCAGCAGTTCCAAAAACTTACTAGCGGGTGGTTACAATGAGCAGTTCTTC

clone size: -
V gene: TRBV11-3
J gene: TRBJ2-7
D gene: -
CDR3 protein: CASSFTNSYEQYF
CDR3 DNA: TGTGCCAGCAGCTTTACTAACTCCTACGAGCAGTACTTC

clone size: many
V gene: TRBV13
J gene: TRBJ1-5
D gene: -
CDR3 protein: CASSPRSDSLNSNQPQHF
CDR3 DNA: TGTGCCAGCAGCCCAAGAAGCGACAGCTTAAATAGCAATCAGCCCCAGCATTTT

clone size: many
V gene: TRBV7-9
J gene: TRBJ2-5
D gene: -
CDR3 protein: CASSLVSSKETQYF
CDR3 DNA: TGTGCCAGCAGCTTAGTGAGTAGTAAGGAGACCCAGTACTTC

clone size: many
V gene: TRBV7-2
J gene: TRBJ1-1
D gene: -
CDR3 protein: CASSLVGRGAFF
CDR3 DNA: TGTGCCAGCAGCTTAGTGGGGAGGGGAGCTTTCTTT

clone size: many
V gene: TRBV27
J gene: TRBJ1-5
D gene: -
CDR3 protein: CASKRGTGSNQPQHF
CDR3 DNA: TGTGCCAGCAAAAGGGGGACGGGTAGCAATCAGCCCCAGCATTTT

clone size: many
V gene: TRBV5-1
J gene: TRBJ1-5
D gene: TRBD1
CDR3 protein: CASSLGGQRNQPQHF
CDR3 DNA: TGCGCCAGCAGCTTGGGGGGACAGCGCAATCAGCCCCAGCATTTT

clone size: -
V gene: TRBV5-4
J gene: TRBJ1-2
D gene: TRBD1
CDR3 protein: CASSLQYGTGDLDAGYTF
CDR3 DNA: TGTGCCAGCAGCTTACAATACGGGACAGGGGACCTCGATGCAGGCTACACCTTC

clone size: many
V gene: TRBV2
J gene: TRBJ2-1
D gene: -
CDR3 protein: CASRRDHGSYNEQFF
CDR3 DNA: TGTGCCAGCAGGAGGGACCACGGCTCCTACAATGAGCAGTTCTTC

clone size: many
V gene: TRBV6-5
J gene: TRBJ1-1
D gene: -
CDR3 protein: CASSSRDPGRVTEAFF
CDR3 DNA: TGTGCCAGCAGTAGCCGGGACCCGGGGAGGGTCACTGAAGCTTTCTTT

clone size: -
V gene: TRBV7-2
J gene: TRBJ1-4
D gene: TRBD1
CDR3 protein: CASSLVGRGNEKLFF
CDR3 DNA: TGTGCCAGCAGCTTAGTGGGCAGGGGGAATGAAAAACTGTTTTTT

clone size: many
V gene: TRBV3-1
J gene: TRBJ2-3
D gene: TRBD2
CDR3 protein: CASSPGGSTDTQYF
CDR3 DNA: TGTGCCAGCAGCCCGGGGGGGAGCACAGATACGCAGTATTTT

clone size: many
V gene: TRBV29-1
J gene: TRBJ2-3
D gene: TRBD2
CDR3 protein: CSVLGGSSGDTDTQYF
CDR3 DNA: TGCAGCGTTCTCGGTGGTTCTAGCGGGGACACAGATACGCAGTATTTT

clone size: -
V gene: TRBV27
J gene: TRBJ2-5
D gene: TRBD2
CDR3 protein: CASSVAGDGETQYF
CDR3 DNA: TGTGCCAGCAGCGTAGCGGGAGACGGGGAGACCCAGTACTTC

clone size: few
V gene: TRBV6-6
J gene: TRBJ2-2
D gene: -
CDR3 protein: CASSPVKNTGELFF
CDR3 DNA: TGTGCCAGCAGTCCTGTTAAGAACACCGGGGAGCTGTTTTTT

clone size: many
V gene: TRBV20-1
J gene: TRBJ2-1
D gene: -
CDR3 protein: CSARPSTVEQFF
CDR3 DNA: TGCAGTGCTAGACCCTCGACAGTTGAGCAGTTCTTC

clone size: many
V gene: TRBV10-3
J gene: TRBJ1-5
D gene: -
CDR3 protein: CAISEDGNNNQPQHF
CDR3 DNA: TGTGCCATCAGTGAAGACGGGAATAACAATCAGCCCCAGCATTTT

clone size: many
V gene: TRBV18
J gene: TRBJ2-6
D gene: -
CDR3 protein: CASSPPASWSGANVLTF
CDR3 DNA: TGTGCCAGCTCACCACCGGCCTCGTGGTCTGGGGCCAACGTCCTGACTTTC

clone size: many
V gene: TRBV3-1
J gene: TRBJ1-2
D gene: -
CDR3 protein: CASSQEGTPNYGYTF
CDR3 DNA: TGTGCCAGCAGCCAAGAGGGGACACCGAACTATGGCTACACCTTC

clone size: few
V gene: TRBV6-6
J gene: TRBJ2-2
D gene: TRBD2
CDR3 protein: CASSYYSGGAGGELFF
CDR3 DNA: TGTGCCAGCAGTTACTATAGCGGGGGGGCTGGCGGGGAGCTGTTTTTT

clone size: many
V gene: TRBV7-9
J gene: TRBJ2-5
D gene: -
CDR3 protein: CASSFGTVQETQYF
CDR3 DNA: TGTGCCAGCAGCTTTGGGACGGTTCAAGAGACCCAGTACTTC

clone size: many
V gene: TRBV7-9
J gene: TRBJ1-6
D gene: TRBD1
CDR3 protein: CASSLRGLGNNSPLHF
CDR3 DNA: TGTGCCAGCAGCTTAAGGGGGCTGGGTAATAATTCACCCCTCCACTTT

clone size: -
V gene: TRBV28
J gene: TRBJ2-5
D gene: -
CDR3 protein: CASSTLDLFQYF
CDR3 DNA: TGTGCCAGCAGTACCTTGGACCTCTTCCAGTACTTC

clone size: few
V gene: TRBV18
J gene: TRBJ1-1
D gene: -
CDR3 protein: CASSPQGGNTEAFF
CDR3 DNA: TGTGCCAGCTCACCACAGGGGGGGAACACTGAAGCTTTCTTT

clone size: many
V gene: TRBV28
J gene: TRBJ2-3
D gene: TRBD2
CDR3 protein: CASRVERETDTQYF
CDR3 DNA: TGTGCCAGCAGGGTCGAGCGGGAGACAGATACGCAGTATTTT

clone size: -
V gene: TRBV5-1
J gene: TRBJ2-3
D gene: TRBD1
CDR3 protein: CASSLAGDSRADTQYF
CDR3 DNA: TGCGCCAGCAGCTTGGCTGGGGACAGCCGCGCAGATACGCAGTATTTT

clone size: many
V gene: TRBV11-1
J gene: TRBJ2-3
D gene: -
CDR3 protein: CASSSVGDTDTQYF
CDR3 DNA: TGTGCCAGCAGCTCCGTAGGGGACACAGATACGCAGTATTTT

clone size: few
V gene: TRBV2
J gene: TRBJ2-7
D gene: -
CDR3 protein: CASSERLESPYEQYF
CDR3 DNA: TGTGCCAGCAGTGAACGACTAGAAAGCCCCTACGAGCAGTACTTC

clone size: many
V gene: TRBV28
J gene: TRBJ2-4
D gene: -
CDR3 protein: CASSFEDQLAKNIQYF
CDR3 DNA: TGTGCCAGCAGTTTTGAGGATCAACTAGCCAAAAACATTCAGTACTTC

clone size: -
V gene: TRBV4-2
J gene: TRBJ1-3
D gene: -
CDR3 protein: CASSQDMTAGNTIYF
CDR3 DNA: TGTGCCAGCAGCCAAGATATGACAGCTGGAAACACCATATATTTT

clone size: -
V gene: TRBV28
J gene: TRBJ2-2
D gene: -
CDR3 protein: CASSQTESTGELFF
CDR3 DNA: TGTGCCAGCAGTCAGACAGAGAGCACCGGGGAGCTGTTTTTT

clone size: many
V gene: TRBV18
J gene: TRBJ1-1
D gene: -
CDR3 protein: CASSTRVMNTEAFF
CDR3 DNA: TGTGCCAGCTCCACAAGGGTTATGAACACTGAAGCTTTCTTT

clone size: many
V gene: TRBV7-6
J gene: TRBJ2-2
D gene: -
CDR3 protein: CASSLGNRNTGELFF
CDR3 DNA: TGTGCCAGCAGCTTAGGAAACAGAAACACCGGGGAGCTGTTTTTT

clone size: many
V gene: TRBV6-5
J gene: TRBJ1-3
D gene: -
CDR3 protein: CASSYSAGDTIYF
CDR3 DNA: TGTGCCAGCAGTTACTCTGCCGGAGACACCATATATTTT

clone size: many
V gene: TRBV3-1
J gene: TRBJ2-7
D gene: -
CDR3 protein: CASSQEAAYEQYF
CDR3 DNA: TGTGCCAGCAGCCAAGAGGCGGCCTACGAGCAGTACTTC

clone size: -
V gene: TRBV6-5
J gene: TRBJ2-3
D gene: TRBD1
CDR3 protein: CASGQGAIDTQYF
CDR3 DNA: TGTGCCAGCGGACAGGGGGCTATAGATACGCAGTATTTT

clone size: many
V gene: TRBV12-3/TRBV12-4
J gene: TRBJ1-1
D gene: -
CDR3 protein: CASSLSGTEAFF
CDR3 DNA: TGTGCCAGCAGTTTAAGTGGCACTGAAGCTTTCTTT

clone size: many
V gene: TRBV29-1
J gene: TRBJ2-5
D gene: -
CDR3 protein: CSVRGARETQYF
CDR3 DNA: TGCAGCGTTAGGGGGGCGCGGGAGACCCAGTACTTC

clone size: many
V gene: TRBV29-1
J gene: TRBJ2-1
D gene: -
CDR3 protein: CSVETGGGQQFF
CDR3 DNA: TGCAGCGTTGAAACGGGCGGCGGCCAGCAGTTCTTC

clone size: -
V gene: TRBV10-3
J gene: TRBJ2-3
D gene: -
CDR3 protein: CAISELVSTDTQYF
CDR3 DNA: TGTGCCATCAGTGAGTTGGTTAGCACAGATACGCAGTATTTT

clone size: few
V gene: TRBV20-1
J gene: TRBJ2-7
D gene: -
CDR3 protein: CSARDIGGDEQYF
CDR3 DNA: TGCAGTGCTAGAGATATCGGGGGCGACGAGCAGTACTTC

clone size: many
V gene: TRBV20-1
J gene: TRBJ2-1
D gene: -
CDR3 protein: CSASDGLSSYNEQFF
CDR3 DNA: TGCAGTGCTAGCGACGGCCTTAGCTCCTACAATGAGCAGTTCTTC

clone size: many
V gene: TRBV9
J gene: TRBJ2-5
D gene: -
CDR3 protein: CASSAEAEETQYF
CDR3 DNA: TGTGCCAGCAGCGCAGAGGCGGAAGAGACCCAGTACTTC

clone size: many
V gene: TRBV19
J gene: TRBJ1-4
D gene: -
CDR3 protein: CASSRTENEKLFF
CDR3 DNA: TGTGCCAGTAGCCGGACGGAAAATGAAAAACTGTTTTTT